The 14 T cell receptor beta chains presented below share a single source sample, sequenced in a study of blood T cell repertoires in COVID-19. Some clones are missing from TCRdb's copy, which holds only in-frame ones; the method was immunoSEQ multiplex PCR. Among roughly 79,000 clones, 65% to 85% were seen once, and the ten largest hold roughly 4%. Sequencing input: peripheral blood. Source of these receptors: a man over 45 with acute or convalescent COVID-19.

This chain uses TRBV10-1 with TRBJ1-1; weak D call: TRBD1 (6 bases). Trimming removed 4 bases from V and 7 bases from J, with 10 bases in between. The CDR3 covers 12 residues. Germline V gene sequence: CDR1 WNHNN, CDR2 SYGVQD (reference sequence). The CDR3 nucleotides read TGCGCCAGCAGTGCGGACAGAGATGAAGCTTTCTTT. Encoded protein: CASSADRDEAFF.

The CDR3 bases are TGTGCCAGTAGTATTGGGCAGCAAGAGACCCAGTACTTC. Encoded protein: CASSIGQQETQYF. The chain links TRBV19 to TRBJ2-5; D gene unclear. Deletions cut 3 bases from V and 2 bases from J, with 7 bases between. This CDR3 has 13 residues. Germline values: CDR1 LNHDA, CDR2 SQIVND (reference sequence).

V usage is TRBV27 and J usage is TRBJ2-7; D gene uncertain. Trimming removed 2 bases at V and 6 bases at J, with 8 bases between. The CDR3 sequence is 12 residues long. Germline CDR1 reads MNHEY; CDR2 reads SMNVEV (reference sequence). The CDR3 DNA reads TGTGCCAGCAGTTTACCCGGGTCCGAGCAGTACTTC. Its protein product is CASSLPGSEQYF.

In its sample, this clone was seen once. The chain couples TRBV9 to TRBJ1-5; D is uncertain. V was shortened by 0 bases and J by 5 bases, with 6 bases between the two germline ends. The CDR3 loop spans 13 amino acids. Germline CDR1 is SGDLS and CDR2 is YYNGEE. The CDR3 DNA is TGTGCCAGCAGCGTAGATCCGGATCAGCCCCAGCATTTT. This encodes CASSVDPDQPQHF.

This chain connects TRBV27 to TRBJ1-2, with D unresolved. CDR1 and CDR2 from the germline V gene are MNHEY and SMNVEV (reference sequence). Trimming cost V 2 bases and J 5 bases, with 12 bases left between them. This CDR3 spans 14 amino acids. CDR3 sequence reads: CASSLHESGYGYTF. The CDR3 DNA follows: TGTGCCAGCAGTTTACACGAGTCCGGGTATGGCTACACCTTC.

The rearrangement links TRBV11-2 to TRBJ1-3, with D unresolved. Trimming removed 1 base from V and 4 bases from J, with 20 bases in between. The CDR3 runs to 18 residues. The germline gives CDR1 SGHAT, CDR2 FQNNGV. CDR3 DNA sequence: TGTGCCAGCAGCTTAGGGTTCGGGTACGCGGCCTTCGGAAACACCATATATTTT. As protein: CASSLGFGYAAFGNTIYF.

The CDR3 loop is CAWRSRGNTEAFF. The CDR3 coding sequence is TGTGCCTGGCGGAGTAGGGGAAACACTGAAGCTTTCTTT. The chain links TRBV30 to TRBJ1-1, with D possibly being TRBD1 (5 bases). The V gene's germline CDR1 is GTSNPN and CDR2 SVGIG (reference sequence). CDR3 length: 13 residues. V was clipped by 5 bases and J by 2 bases, with 12 bases between them.

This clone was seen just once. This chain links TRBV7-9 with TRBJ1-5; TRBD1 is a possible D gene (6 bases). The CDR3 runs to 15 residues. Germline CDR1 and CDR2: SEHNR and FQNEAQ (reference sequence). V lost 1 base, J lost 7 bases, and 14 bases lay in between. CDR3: CASSLGLQGSQPQHF. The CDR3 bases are TGTGCCAGCAGCTTAGGATTACAGGGTAGCCAGCCCCAGCATTTT.

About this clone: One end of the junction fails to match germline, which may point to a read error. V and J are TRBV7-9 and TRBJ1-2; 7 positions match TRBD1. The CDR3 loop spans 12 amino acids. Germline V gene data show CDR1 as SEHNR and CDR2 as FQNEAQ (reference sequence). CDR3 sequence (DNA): TGTGCCAGCAGCCCGGGACAGCCAAATAAAGTGTTC. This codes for CASSPGQPNKVF. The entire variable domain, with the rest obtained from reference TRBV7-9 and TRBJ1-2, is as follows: DTGVSQNPRHKITKRGQNVTFRCDPISEHNRLYWYRQTLGQGPEFLTYFQNEAQLEKSRLLSDRFSAERPKGSFSTLEIQRTEQGDSAMYLCASSPGQPNKVFGSGTRLTVV.

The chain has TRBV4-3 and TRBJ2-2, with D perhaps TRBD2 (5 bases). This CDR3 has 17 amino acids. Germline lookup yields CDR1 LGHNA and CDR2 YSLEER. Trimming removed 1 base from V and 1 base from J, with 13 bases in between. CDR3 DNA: TGCGCCAGCAGCCAAGGCCTAGCCTTCTTGAACACCGGGGAGCTGTTTTTT. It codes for CASSQGLAFLNTGELFF.

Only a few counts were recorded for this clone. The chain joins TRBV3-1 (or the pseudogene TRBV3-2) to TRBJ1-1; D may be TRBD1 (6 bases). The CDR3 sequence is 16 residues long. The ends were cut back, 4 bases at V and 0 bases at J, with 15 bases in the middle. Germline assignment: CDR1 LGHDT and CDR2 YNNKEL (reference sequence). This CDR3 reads CASSRGGGRLNTEAFF. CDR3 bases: TGTGCCAGCAGCCGCGGGGGGGGCAGGCTGAACACTGAAGCTTTCTTT.

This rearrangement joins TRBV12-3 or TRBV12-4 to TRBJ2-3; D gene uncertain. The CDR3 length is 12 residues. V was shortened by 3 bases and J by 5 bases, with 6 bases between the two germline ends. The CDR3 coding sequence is TGTGCCAGCAGTTTGAGTGTAGATACGCAGTATTTT. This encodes CASSLSVDTQYF.

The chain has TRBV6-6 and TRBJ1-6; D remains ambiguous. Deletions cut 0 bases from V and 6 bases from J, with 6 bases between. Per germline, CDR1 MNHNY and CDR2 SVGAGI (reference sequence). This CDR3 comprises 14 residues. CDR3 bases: TGTGCCAGCAGTTACTCGGAGGGTAATTCACCCCTCCACTTT. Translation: CASSYSEGNSPLHF.

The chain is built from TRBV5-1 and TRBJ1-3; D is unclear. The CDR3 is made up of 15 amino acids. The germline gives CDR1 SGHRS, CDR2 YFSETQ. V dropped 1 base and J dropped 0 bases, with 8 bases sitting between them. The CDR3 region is CASSLHPLSGNTIYF. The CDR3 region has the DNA TGCGCCAGCAGCTTGCACCCACTCTCTGGAAACACCATATATTTT.